This is a list of T cell receptor beta chains from one sample in a study of T cell changes during pregnancy in multiple sclerosis. Some clones are missing from TCRdb's copy, which holds only in-frame ones; the method was immunoSEQ multiplex PCR. The sample contains under 100,000 clones, 85% to 95% of which appear only once. Sequencing was performed on peripheral blood, taken in the third trimester of pregnancy. The receptor set was obtained from a female donor with multiple sclerosis, enrolled in a pregnancy study. The CDR3 runs from the conserved cysteine through the conserved F or W. The order of the fields is CDR3 protein, J gene, V gene, clone size. Part of the rows lack a size; the others show once, few, many or a class for expanded clones.

CASSPLEGKIYNEQFF,TRBJ2-1,TRBV18,NA
CASSLEDRNNQPQHF,TRBJ1-5,TRBV7-4,NA
CASSEGHGYEQYF,TRBJ2-7,TRBV6-4,NA
CAWSVLGAPQETQYF,TRBJ2-5,TRBV30,NA
CAWSVSRGEAFF,TRBJ1-1,TRBV30,NA
CASSVDRIGEQYF,TRBJ2-7,TRBV5-1,NA
CATSGGGTDTQYF,TRBJ2-3,TRBV15,NA
CASSVGASELQETQYF,TRBJ2-5,TRBV9,NA
CASSSQDYNSPLHF,TRBJ1-6,TRBV13,NA
CASSVGQGGFTEAFF,TRBJ1-1,TRBV9,NA
CASSNGRIVGYTF,TRBJ1-2,TRBV11-2,NA
CASSPSSSYNSPLHF,TRBJ1-6,TRBV27,NA
CASSLLAESTDTQYF,TRBJ2-3,TRBV7-3,NA
CASSSPSGGAPSYEQYF,TRBJ2-7,TRBV9,NA
CASSLLTGNNSPLHF,TRBJ1-6,TRBV19,NA
CASSLAGMNTEAFF,TRBJ1-1,TRBV5-6,NA
CASSRGHVYGYTF,TRBJ1-2,TRBV5-6,NA
CASSVAYTGELFF,TRBJ2-2,TRBV19,NA
CASSDPSTDTTNEQFF,TRBJ2-1,TRBV2,medium-sized
CASSLNGGYTF,TRBJ1-2,TRBV6-6,few
CASSQGDNGYTF,TRBJ1-2,TRBV27,NA
CASSRVETGRGQPQHF,TRBJ1-5,TRBV19,NA
CASTRGSDTQYF,TRBJ2-3,TRBV13,NA
CASSFRGPDQPQHF,TRBJ1-5,TRBV27,NA